The 18 T cell receptor beta chains presented below share a single source sample, sequenced in a study of response to subunit inactivated influenza vaccine. TCRdb reprocessed the RT-PCR reads with MiXCR, giving one entry per CDR3 protein. Of 500,000 to 600,000 distinct CDR3 sequences in the sample, approximately 15% were seen once. This material consisted of CD4+ T cells sorted from PBMCs, taken about 24 months after vaccination. Every receptor here comes from a man between 45 and 75 years old who received an inactivated influenza vaccine.

This clonotype was seen more than once but under ten times. This chain connects TRBV2 to TRBJ2-3, with D unclear. The germline gives CDR1 SNHLY, CDR2 FYNNEI. This CDR3 region has 15 residues. Deletions cut 3 bases from V and 0 bases from J, with 10 bases between. The CDR3 DNA reads as TGTGCCAGCAGTGAGAGTAGCTTTAGCACAGATACGCAGTATTTT. It encodes CASSESSFSTDTQYF. The full variable domain, rest sourced from reference TRBV2 and TRBJ2-3, is EPEVTQTPSHQVTQMGQEVILRCVPISNHLYFYWYRQILGQKVEFLVSFYNNEISEKSEIFDDQFSVERPDGSNFTLKIRSTKLEDSAMYFCASSESSFSTDTQYFGPGTRLTVL.

The table lists this clonotype with a few counts. The V gene is TRBV5-1, the J gene TRBJ1-4; D possibly corresponds to TRBD1 (5 bases). CDR3 length: 15 residues. Trimming removed 4 bases at V and 8 bases at J, with 18 bases between. Germline lookup yields CDR1 SGHRS and CDR2 YFSETQ. The CDR3, as DNA: TGCGCCAGCAGCCCCTCCGGCAGGGCAGGCGAAAAACTGTTTTTT. As protein: CASSPSGRAGEKLFF. Combining the CDR3 with reference TRBV5-1 and TRBJ1-4 gives the whole variable domain KAGVTQTPRYLIKTRGQQVTLSCSPISGHRSVSWYQQTPGQGLQFLFEYFSETQRNKGNFPGRFSGRQFSNSRSEMNVSTLELGDSALYLCASSPSGRAGEKLFFGSGTQLSVL.

This clonotype was found a few times. The chain is built from TRBV7-9 and TRBJ1-1; no reliable D call. Between the trimmed V and J ends, which lost 1 base and 4 bases, there was a span of 13 bases. This CDR3 has 15 amino acids. CDR1 is SEHNR, CDR2 FQNEAQ, per germline (reference sequence). Here the CDR3 DNA reads TGTGCCAGCAGCTTAGAAGAGGTTGTAGGCACTGAAGCTTTCTTT. Translated: CASSLEEVVGTEAFF.

This chain links TRBV6-5 with TRBJ1-6; possibly TRBD1 for D (5 bases). Looked up from germline, CDR1 is MNHEY and CDR2 is SVGAGI. CDR3 length equals 15 residues. Trimming cost V 2 bases and J 2 bases, with 7 bases left between them. The CDR3 DNA is TGTGCCAGCAGTTACGGGGGGACCTATAATTCACCCCTCCACTTT. It codes for CASSYGGTYNSPLHF.

The V gene is TRBV20-1, the J gene TRBJ2-2; D unresolved. Between the trimmed V and J ends, which lost 0 bases and 7 bases, there was a span of 12 bases. This CDR3 is built from 14 residues. Germline CDR1 reads DFQATT; CDR2 reads SNEGSKA (reference sequence). The CDR3 loop reads CSAREGLYSGELFF. In DNA form, the CDR3 reads TGCAGTGCTAGAGAAGGCCTTTATAGCGGGGAGCTGTTTTTT.

The chain carries TRBV11-2 and TRBJ2-1, with 8 nucleotides matching TRBD2. The CDR3 has 19 amino acids. Germline lookup yields CDR1 SGHAT and CDR2 FQNNGV. V gave up 0 bases and J gave up 0 bases; unmatched junction bases: 10. The CDR3 DNA follows: TGTGCCAGCAGCTTAGATTGGAGTAGCGGGACTCTCTCCTACAATGAGCAGTTCTTC. This gives the protein CASSLDWSSGTLSYNEQFF. Looking up the rest from reference TRBV11-2 and TRBJ2-1 gives the full variable domain: EAGVAQSPRYKIIEKRQSVAFWCNPISGHATLYWYQQILGQGPKLLIQFQNNGVVDDSQLPKDRFSAERLKGVDSTLKIQPAKLEDSAVYLCASSLDWSSGTLSYNEQFFGPGTRLTVL.

The chain carries TRBV9 and TRBJ2-2; 8 positions match TRBD2. V was pared by 2 bases and J by 5 bases, with 11 bases of the junction left unmatched. This CDR3 is 17 amino acids long. Germline V gives CDR1 SGDLS, CDR2 YYNGEE. CDR3 region: CASSVSPALAVTGELFF. For the CDR3, the DNA is TGTGCCAGCAGCGTTAGCCCGGCACTAGCGGTTACCGGGGAGCTGTTTTTT.

The rearrangement uses TRBV6-2 or TRBV6-3 and TRBJ2-3; D possibly matches TRBD1 or TRBD2 (5 bases each). This CDR3 has 16 amino acids. Trimming cost V 6 bases and J 8 bases, with 24 bases left between them. CDR1 and CDR2 (germline): MNHEY, SVGEGT. The CDR3 region is CASRPSWVLGDGTQYF. In DNA, the CDR3 is TGTGCCAGCAGACCCTCGTGGGTGTTAGGGGACGGTACGCAGTATTTT.

There are a few counts of this clonotype. The V and J genes are TRBV4-2 and TRBJ2-3, with TRBD2 identical over 9 bases. With 1 base clipped from V and 6 bases from J, the junction kept 8 bases outside the gene matches. The CDR3 runs to 16 residues. The germline CDR1 and CDR2 sequences are LGHNA and YNFKEQ. This CDR3 is CASSQGASGTRDTQYF. In DNA, the CDR3 is TGTGCCAGCAGCCAAGGGGCTAGCGGGACCCGTGATACGCAGTATTTT.

The V call is TRBV6-6, the J call TRBJ2-7, with 7 bases that match TRBD2. CDR3 length: 13 amino acids. Germline loops: CDR1 MNHNY, CDR2 SVGAGI (reference sequence). The junction had 15 bases not matched to a gene; V was cut back by 6 bases and J by 13 bases. The CDR3 sequence: CASSRLGIAGAYF. In nucleotides, the CDR3 is TGTGCCAGCAGCCGCCTGGGGATAGCGGGTGCTTACTTC.

The V and J genes are TRBV15 and TRBJ2-3; no clear D. The germline V gene encodes CDR1 LNHNV and CDR2 YYDKDF (reference sequence). The V and J ends lost 2 bases and 4 bases respectively, with 4 bases between them. CDR3 length: 12 residues. The CDR3 protein is CATSRSADTQYF. The CDR3 DNA follows: TGTGCCACCAGCAGATCCGCAGATACGCAGTATTTT. Full variable domain (remainder filled in from reference TRBV15 and TRBJ2-3): DAMVIQNPRYQVTQFGKPVTLSCSQTLNHNVMYWYQQKSSQAPKLLFHYYDKDFNNEADTPDNFQSRRPNTSFCFLDIRSPGLGDTAMYLCATSRSADTQYFGPGTRLTVL.

In its sample, this clonotype was seen a few times. The chain couples TRBV11-3 to TRBJ2-1; 9 bases agree with TRBD2. Germline CDR1 reads SGHNT; CDR2 reads YENEEA. Unmatched junction bases numbered 7, after V lost 3 bases and J lost 7 bases. This CDR3 is built from 15 residues. The CDR3 nucleotides read TGTGCCAGCAGCTTCTCGGCGGGAGGGGTAAATGAGCAGTTCTTC. It translates to CASSFSAGGVNEQFF.

The DNA for the CDR3 is TGTGCCAGCAGCCCAATAGCGGGAGCTGGCTACGAGCAGTACTTC. Translation: CASSPIAGAGYEQYF. J is TRBJ2-7 and V is TRBV7-3; 9 bases are a match to TRBD2. V gave up 5 bases and J gave up 3 bases; unmatched junction bases: 8. The CDR3 loop spans 15 amino acids. The germline gives CDR1 SGHTA, CDR2 FQGTGA.

V is TRBV20-1 and J is TRBJ2-3; no clear D. The CDR3 is 13 amino acids. CDR1 and CDR2 (germline): DFQATT, SNEGSKA (reference sequence). V was trimmed by 1 base and J by 3 bases, leaving 8 bases between them. The CDR3 loop reads CSARVGLTDTQYF. Here the CDR3 DNA reads TGCAGTGCTAGAGTTGGGTTAACAGATACGCAGTATTTT.

This clonotype was recorded a few times. V usage is TRBV5-5 and J usage is TRBJ2-2; tentatively, D is TRBD1 or TRBD2 (5 bases each). The CDR3 runs to 15 residues. The germline V and J ends were trimmed by 3 bases and 6 bases, with 15 bases remaining between them. Germline V gene data show CDR1 as SGHKS and CDR2 as YYEKEE (reference sequence). The CDR3 nucleotides read TGTGCCAGCAGCTCAGCCGGGACCGACGCCGGGGAGCTGTTTTTT. This translates into CASSSAGTDAGELFF.

This clonotype was observed a handful of times. This chain joins TRBV20-1 and TRBJ2-1, with 9 nucleotides matching TRBD2. V shed 3 bases, J shed 8 bases, and the junction held 8 bases outside the gene matches. This CDR3 is 14 amino acids long. CDR1 DFQATT and CDR2 SNEGSKA come from the germline V gene (reference sequence). Here the CDR3 DNA reads TGCAGTGCTAGCTGGCTAGCGGGGAGACATGAGCAGTTCTTC. It yields the protein CSASWLAGRHEQFF.

The chain recombines TRBV6-5 with TRBJ1-1, with D hard to call. CDR3 length: 11 residues. Germline loops: CDR1 MNHEY, CDR2 SVGAGI. Trimming removed 5 bases from V and 12 bases from J, with 13 bases in between. The CDR3 here is CASSQLGLSFF. The CDR3 coding sequence is TGTGCCAGCAGTCAACTCGGTTTGTCTTTCTTT.

This clonotype has a handful of counts. The chain carries TRBV5-1 and TRBJ1-1; D remains ambiguous. Germline CDR1 reads SGHRS; CDR2 reads YFSETQ. Trimming pared 7 bases from V and 1 base from J, leaving 11 bases between. This CDR3 is built from 13 residues. The CDR3 is CASVLGSNTEAFF. CDR3 bases: TGCGCCAGCGTGCTGGGATCGAACACTGAAGCTTTCTTT.